Listed below are T cell receptor beta chains from one sample, sequenced in a study of CD8 T cells in Susac syndrome. TCRdb passed the immunoSEQ multiplex PCR reads through MiXCR, listing each CDR3 protein once. The data hold hundreds of thousands of distinct CDR3 sequences, with around 91% observed a single time. The source material was CD8+ T cells from PBMCs. All receptors derive from a human donor with multiple sclerosis. Both conserved end residues are part of each CDR3. The order of the fields is J gene, clone size, V gene, D gene, CDR3 DNA, CDR3 protein. D genes are given only for firm matches. Clone size is shown for a subset of rows, as once, few, many or a class of expanded clone.

>TRBJ1-3|.|TRBV11-2|.
TGTGCCAGCAGCTCATACCCCCCCTTGGGAGGAAACACCATATATTTT
CASSSYPPLGGNTIYF
>TRBJ2-7|once|TRBV28|TRBD1
TGTGCCAGCAGTTTATCCAGGGGCCACGACAGGGGGGGTTACGAGCAGTACTTC
CASSLSRGHDRGGYEQYF
>TRBJ2-7|.|TRBV9|TRBD2
TGTGCCAGCAGCGCTAGCGGGTACTCCTACGAGCAGTACTTC
CASSASGYSYEQYF
>TRBJ2-3|few|TRBV6-2/TRBV6-3|TRBD2
TGTGCCAGCAGTTACCCGACTAGCGGGGGACGATATACGCAGTATTTT
CASSYPTSGGRYTQYF
>TRBJ1-2|.|TRBV7-3|.
TGTGCCAGCAGCTTAGTTCTGCCCCTAATGGGCTACACCTTC
CASSLVLPLMGYTF
>TRBJ1-5|.|TRBV28|.
TGTGCCAGCAGTTTATTCCGGTGGAGGAAGGAGAGCAATCAGCCCCAGCATTTT
CASSLFRWRKESNQPQHF
>TRBJ2-7|.|TRBV9|TRBD2
TGTGCCAGCAGCGTCACTAGCGGGGGGGCCTCCGAGCAGTACTTC
CASSVTSGGASEQYF
>TRBJ1-1|once|TRBV15|.
TGTGCCACCAGCAGAGATATAGATCCTGAAGCTTTCTTT
CATSRDIDPEAFF
>TRBJ1-2|.|TRBV7-2|.
TGTGCCAGCAGCTTAGAGGCGGTGTCTATCTATGGCTACACCTTC
CASSLEAVSIYGYTF
>TRBJ2-7|once|TRBV29-1|TRBD1
TGCAGCGTTGAATATAGCGAGGGACAGTCCTACGAGCAGTACTTC
CSVEYSEGQSYEQYF
>TRBJ2-7|few|TRBV29-1|.
TGCAGCGTTGTGGTAAGGCCGAACGAGCAGTACTTC
CSVVVRPNEQYF
>TRBJ2-1|.|TRBV11-2|.
TGTGCCAGCAGCTTAGAAGTAGCCGGGGATGAGCAGTTCTTC
CASSLEVAGDEQFF
>TRBJ1-2|.|TRBV27|TRBD1
TGTGCCAGCAGAAAAGGGCCAGGACAGGGCGGGATCTATGGCTACACCTTC
CASRKGPGQGGIYGYTF
>TRBJ1-5|few|TRBV19|TRBD1
TGTGCCAGTAGTATTACAGGGGGGAATCAGCCCCAGCATTTT
CASSITGGNQPQHF
>TRBJ2-1|.|TRBV10-3|TRBD2
TGTGCCATCAGCCGGGGACGGGAGGTCGATGAGCAGTTCTTC
CAISRGREVDEQFF
>TRBJ2-1|.|TRBV27|.
TGTGCCAGCAGTTTATTCAGGAGGAATGAGCAGTTCTTC
CASSLFRRNEQFF
>TRBJ2-7|.|TRBV12-3/TRBV12-4|TRBD2
TGTGCCAGCAGCCCGGGACTAGCGCCTGGCGAGCAGTACTTC
CASSPGLAPGEQYF
>TRBJ2-3|.|TRBV12-3/TRBV12-4|TRBD2
TGTGCCAGCAGTTTAGGACTAGCGGGGGGGCAGTGGGCAGATACGCAGTATTTT
CASSLGLAGGQWADTQYF
>TRBJ2-2|.|TRBV6-4|.
TGTGCCAGCTCTCTGTGGCAGGACACCGGGGAGCTGTTTTTT
CASSLWQDTGELFF
>TRBJ1-2|.|TRBV6-2/TRBV6-3|.
TGTGCCAGCAGTTACTCGAGCCAGGGGAATCGTGGCTACACCTTC
CASSYSSQGNRGYTF
>TRBJ2-3|few|TRBV7-8|TRBD2
TGTGCCAGCAGCTTAAGCGGGGTAGGGGATACGCAGTATTTT
CASSLSGVGDTQYF
>TRBJ2-5|few|TRBV27|.
TGTGCCAGCAGTTTAGCGGCCAGGGAAAATCAAGAGACCCAGTACTTC
CASSLAARENQETQYF
>TRBJ2-3|.|TRBV20-1|TRBD2
TGCAGTGCAGGAGCCCTAGCGGGAGTGGATACGCAGTATTTT
CSAGALAGVDTQYF
>TRBJ1-2|.|TRBV11-2|.
TGTGCCAGCAGCTCAGAGGACAGCGGGGACTATGGCTACACCTTC
CASSSEDSGDYGYTF
>TRBJ2-1|.|TRBV18|.
TGTGCCAGCTCGATCACTTTGGGGGGCCATAGCAGTGATGAGCAGTTCTTC
CASSITLGGHSSDEQFF
>TRBJ1-5|once|TRBV7-9|.
TGTGCCAGCAGCCTAGCCATGCGGGGGAAGGCGGGCAATCAGCCCCAGCATTTT
CASSLAMRGKAGNQPQHF
>TRBJ2-1|.|TRBV4-1|.
TGCGCCAGCAGCCAAGCCCCAGGGATCAACAATGAGCAGTTCTTC
CASSQAPGINNEQFF
>TRBJ1-2|.|TRBV24-1|.
TGTGCCACCAGTGATTTGGGCAGGGACTATGGCTACACCTTC
CATSDLGRDYGYTF
>TRBJ1-4|.|TRBV2|.
TGTGCCAGCAGTGAACCTGCAGGGACGGGTGAAAAACTGTTTTTT
CASSEPAGTGEKLFF
>TRBJ1-1|.|TRBV7-9|.
TGTGCCAGCAGCTCTCATTACGAAGCTGAAGCTTTCTTT
CASSSHYEAEAFF
>TRBJ2-7|.|TRBV20-1|.
TGCAGTGCTAGAGATCGATCCTATGCCTACGAGCAGTACTTC
CSARDRSYAYEQYF
>TRBJ2-7|.|TRBV27|.
TGTGCCAGCAGTCTATCAGGATACGGCTACGAGCAGTACTTC
CASSLSGYGYEQYF
>TRBJ2-2|.|TRBV6-2/TRBV6-3|.
TGTGCCAGCAGTTATCTTTCCGGGGAGCTGTTTTTT
CASSYLSGELFF
>TRBJ2-1|.|TRBV6-2/TRBV6-3|TRBD2
TGTGCCAGCAGTTCCTCTAGCGGGAGGGATGAGCAGTTCTTC
CASSSSSGRDEQFF
>TRBJ2-5|.|TRBV20-1|TRBD2
TGCAGTGCTAGAAGCGACGGGAGGGCCGAACGTTACCTAGTAGAGACCCAGTACTTC
CSARSDGRAERYLVETQYF
>TRBJ1-5|once|TRBV20-1|TRBD1
TGCAGTGCCCCGGAACAGGGGGATTTTCAGCCCCAGCATTTT
CSAPEQGDFQPQHF
>TRBJ2-4|once|TRBV6-6|TRBD1
TGTGCCAGCAGAAGACAGGGGGTCGGAGCCAAAAACATTCAGTACTTC
CASRRQGVGAKNIQYF
>TRBJ1-1|.|TRBV13|.
TGTGCCAGCAGCTTGGCTTATATCGGCACTGAAGCTTTCTTT
CASSLAYIGTEAFF
>TRBJ2-1|.|TRBV19|.
TGTGCCAGTAGTATCGGTTGGGCGGCCTCATCCTACAATGAGCAGTTCTTC
CASSIGWAASSYNEQFF
>TRBJ2-3|.|TRBV6-5|.
TGTGCCAGCAGTCCCCTCGGGGGATTAGATACGCAGTATTTT
CASSPLGGLDTQYF
>TRBJ1-1|once|TRBV5-6|.
TGTGCCAGCAGCTTGATAGTCGACACTGAAGCTTTCTTT
CASSLIVDTEAFF
>TRBJ2-7|once|TRBV6-1|.
TGTGCCAGCAGTCACCGGGACGGTACCTACGAGCAGTACTTC
CASSHRDGTYEQYF
>TRBJ2-7|.|TRBV12-3/TRBV12-4|.
TGTGCCAGCAGTTTAGCGGCTCGCCCTGAGCAGTACTTC
CASSLAARPEQYF
>TRBJ2-7|.|TRBV27|TRBD1
TGTGCCAGCAGTTCCGCTGACAGGGCCTACGAGCAGTACTTC
CASSSADRAYEQYF
>TRBJ2-6|.|TRBV25-1|.
TGTGCCAGCAGTGAAAGAAGTGGGGCCAACGTCCTGACTTTC
CASSERSGANVLTF
>TRBJ2-1|.|TRBV9|.
TGTGCCAGCAGCCTTACCTTTAGTGAGCAGTTCTTC
CASSLTFSEQFF
>TRBJ2-1|.|TRBV20-1|.
TGCAGTGCCATGGTAACGGGAGCTTATCGGGATGAGCAGTTCTTC
CSAMVTGAYRDEQFF
>TRBJ2-1|.|TRBV9|TRBD2
TGTGCCAGCAGCGTAGATCTTGAGCGGGAGGGCAATGAGCAGTTCTTC
CASSVDLEREGNEQFF
>TRBJ2-1|.|TRBV30|.
TGTGCCTGGAGTCTTAAAGCGGGTGAGCAGTTCTTC
CAWSLKAGEQFF
>TRBJ1-4|.|TRBV7-9|.
TGTGCCAGCAGCTTAAATTTGGCAGGAATTCATGAAAAACTGTTTTTT
CASSLNLAGIHEKLFF
>TRBJ2-2|.|TRBV7-8|TRBD1
TGTGCCAGCAGCTTAGCGACCGGGACAGGGGTTTCGTACACCGGGGAGCTGTTTTTT
CASSLATGTGVSYTGELFF
>TRBJ2-5|.|TRBV10-3|.
TGTGCCATCAGTGAGGTCTGGGAAAGGTTGGAAGAGACCCAGTACTTC
CAISEVWERLEETQYF
>TRBJ2-5|.|TRBV2|.
TGTGCCAGCAGTGAATCCCCTAGGTCACAAGAGACCCAGTACTTC
CASSESPRSQETQYF
>TRBJ2-1|.|TRBV7-9|TRBD1
TGTGCCAGCAGCGACGGTAGGGGGACAGGGGGTTTTCACAATGAGCAGTTCTTC
CASSDGRGTGGFHNEQFF
>TRBJ1-1|.|TRBV6-6|.
TGTGCCAGCAGTTACGACCCCGAACTAACTGAAGCTTTCTTT
CASSYDPELTEAFF
>TRBJ2-3|.|TRBV20-1|TRBD1
TGCAGTGCTAGGCGGTGGGGACAGGGAAGGTTCAGAGATACGCAGTATTTT
CSARRWGQGRFRDTQYF